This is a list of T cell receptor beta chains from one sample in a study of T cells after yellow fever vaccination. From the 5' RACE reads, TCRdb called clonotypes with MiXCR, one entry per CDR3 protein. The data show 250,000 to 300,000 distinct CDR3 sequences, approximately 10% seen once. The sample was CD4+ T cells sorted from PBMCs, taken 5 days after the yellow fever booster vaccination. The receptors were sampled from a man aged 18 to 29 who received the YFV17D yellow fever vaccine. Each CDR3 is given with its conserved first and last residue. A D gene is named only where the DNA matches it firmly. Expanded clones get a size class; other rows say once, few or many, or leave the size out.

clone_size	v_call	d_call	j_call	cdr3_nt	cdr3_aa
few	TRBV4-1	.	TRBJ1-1	TGCGCCAGCAGCCAAGCCCCCCTTGGGGGCGCCACTGAAGCTTTCTTT	CASSQAPLGGATEAFF
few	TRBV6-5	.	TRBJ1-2	TGTGCCAGCAGTTCCAGACGGACAAGTGACTATGGCTACACCTTC	CASSSRRTSDYGYTF
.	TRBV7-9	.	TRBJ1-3	TGTGCCAGCAGCTACAACAGGGAGAGCTCTGGAAACACCATATATTTT	CASSYNRESSGNTIYF
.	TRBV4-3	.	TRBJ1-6	TGCGCCAGCAGCCAAGAGAAATCGCCCAGCTCCTATAATTCACCCCTCCACTTT	CASSQEKSPSSYNSPLHF
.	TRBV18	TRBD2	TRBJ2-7	TGTGCCAGCTCACCCCCTAGCGGGGCATACTCCTACGAGCAGTACTTC	CASSPPSGAYSYEQYF
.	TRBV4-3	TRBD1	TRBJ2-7	TGCGCCAGCAGCCCGGGACAGGGGGCGGGGGAGCAGTACTTC	CASSPGQGAGEQYF
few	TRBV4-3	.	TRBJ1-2	TGCGCCAGCAGCCAAGATTCAGGGGACGGCTGTGGCTACACCTTC	CASSQDSGDGCGYTF
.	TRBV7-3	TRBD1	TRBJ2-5	TGTACCAGCAGCTCCGGGACAGGGCAAGAGACCCAGTACTTC	CTSSSGTGQETQYF
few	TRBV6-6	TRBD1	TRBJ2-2	TGTGCCAGCGTTAAAACCGGGACAGGGGACGGGGAGCTGTTTTTT	CASVKTGTGDGELFF
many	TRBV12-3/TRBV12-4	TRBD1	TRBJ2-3	TGTGCCAGCAGTCTAAGGACAGGGAGCACAGATACGCAGTATTTT	CASSLRTGSTDTQYF